Listed below are T cell receptor beta chains from one sample, sequenced in a study of T cell responses to AZD1222 COVID-19 vaccine. Profiled with immunoSEQ multiplex PCR; TCRdb holds only in-frame clones, not every one. Of about 130,000 clones in the sample, roughly 93% are singletons; the top ten hold approximately 3.1%. Sample: peripheral blood, taken on day 0 of AZD1222 vaccination. Receptors were obtained from an adult in good health. Both conserved end residues are part of each CDR3. The D gene is left open where the match is weak. Some rows have no size entry. The others give once, few or many, or a class for an expanded clone.

clone size,V gene,D gene,J gene,CDR3 protein,CDR3 DNA
once,TRBV4-3,.,TRBJ2-1,CASSQDHSHEQFF,TGCGCCAGCAGCCAAGATCATTCCCATGAGCAGTTCTTC
.,TRBV7-8,TRBD1,TRBJ1-5,CASSATGSQPQHF,TGTGCCAGCAGCGCGACAGGGTCTCAGCCCCAGCATTTT
.,TRBV7-3,TRBD1,TRBJ1-2,CASSPTGQGGYTF,TGTGCCAGCAGCCCGACAGGGCAGGGTGGCTACACCTTC
.,TRBV11-2,.,TRBJ1-6,CASSLVVGGLNSPLHF,TGTGCCAGCAGCTTAGTGGTGGGGGGGCTTAATTCACCCCTCCACTTT
.,TRBV24-1,TRBD2,TRBJ2-7,CATSDLGPLSGSSYEQYF,TGTGCCACCAGTGATTTGGGCCCTCTGAGCGGGAGCTCCTACGAGCAGTACTTC
.,TRBV18,TRBD2,TRBJ2-1,CASSPLERTSVMNEQFF,TGTGCCAGCTCACCCCTTGAAAGGACTAGCGTGATGAATGAGCAGTTCTTC
.,TRBV2,.,TRBJ2-1,CASSSGSYNEQFF,TGTGCCAGCTCCAGCGGTTCCTACAATGAGCAGTTCTTC
.,TRBV7-8,.,TRBJ2-3,CASSLVLGSTDTQYF,TGTGCCAGCAGCTTAGTTTTGGGAAGCACAGATACGCAGTATTTT
once,TRBV4-1,.,TRBJ2-1,CASSFRDDPYNEQFF,TGCGCCAGCAGCTTCCGGGACGACCCCTACAATGAGCAGTTCTTC
.,TRBV6-1,.,TRBJ1-6,CASSGARPLGNSPLHF,TGTGCCAGCAGTGGCGCCCGGCCCCTGGGGAATTCACCCCTCCACTTT
.,TRBV27,TRBD2,TRBJ2-1,CASSPIFGTRFFNEQFF,TGTGCCAGCAGTCCAATCTTTGGGACTAGGTTCTTCAATGAGCAGTTCTTC
.,TRBV29-1,TRBD1,TRBJ1-5,CSVPQGGNQPQHF,TGCAGCGTACCCCAGGGGGGCAATCAGCCCCAGCATTTT
once,TRBV14,.,TRBJ2-6,CASSPRVGGANVLTF,TGTGCCAGCAGCCCCAGGGTTGGTGGGGCCAACGTCCTGACTTTC
.,TRBV7-7,TRBD2,TRBJ2-5,CASSAWTSGSGTQYF,TGTGCTAGCAGCGCCTGGACTAGCGGGAGCGGGACCCAGTACTTC